This T cell receptor (beta chain) was sequenced during a study of blood T cell repertoires in COVID-19. Clones were sequenced by immunoSEQ multiplex PCR, and TCRdb holds only the in-frame ones, with some missing. The sample gives about 300,000 clones, about four fifths of which show up once; 8.5% to 9.5% is in the top ten. Germline V gene data show CDR1 as MNHEY and CDR2 as SVGAGI. There are 16 residues in the CDR3. The trim removed 3 bases at V and 5 bases at J, leaving 11 bases unmatched. This sequence joins TRBV6-5 and TRBJ2-5; 8 bases match TRBD2. This sequence was found in a woman between 45 and 60 years old who had recovered from COVID-19. The sequenced sample consisted of peripheral blood. The CDR3 DNA reads as TGTGCCAGCAGTTATACCGGGACTAGGGGGGTCGAGACCCAGTACTTC. It yields the protein CASSYTGTRGVETQYF.